These T cell receptor beta chains were read from a single sample in a study of T-cell memory formation after mild COVID-19. TCRdb ran MiXCR on the 5' RACE reads and lists one entry per CDR3 protein. The data contain 450,000 or so distinct CDR3 sequences, 20% of them singletons. The sequenced sample consisted of PBMCs or a T cell subset sorted from them (not recorded which). Receptor source: an adult woman who had mild COVID-19 (a few samples of this study predate the infection). Cell type and time point are not known. The conserved cysteine and the conserved F or W are not part of the CDR3 here. The order of the fields is clone size, V gene, CDR3 protein. Size is stated for part of the rows, as once, few or many counts, or as a class when the clone is expanded.

few | TRBV7-2 | ASSRNSGDQETQY
. | TRBV24-1 | ATSDEVNTEAF
few | TRBV4-2 | ASSQDGGQKETQY
. | TRBV9 | ASSPRWGGDEQY
few | TRBV27 | ASSFMGNGEQY
few | TRBV29-1 | SVVSAGTQY
. | TRBV20-1 | SASAGTGLSPLH
. | TRBV20-1 | SAQTHNTEAF
few | TRBV29-1 | SVEEARDSLPNYGYT
. | TRBV4-2 | ASSQDLDYNEQF
few | TRBV19 | ASSTGTVILGGYT
few | TRBV6-6 | ASIRGTGELF
few | TRBV4-3 | ASSQVAGAWSPLH
. | TRBV13 | ASSFSPSGADTQY
few | TRBV7-9 | ASRGNEGWDTEAF
few | TRBV3-1 | ASSPQSGSYEQY
. | TRBV13 | ASSYRVLQSYNEQF
few | TRBV29-1 | SVGPMNTEAF
few | TRBV7-6 | ASSLRASTSGANVLT
. | TRBV7-9 | ASSYDAGGSYNEQF
few | TRBV24-1 | ATSDPAGDNEQF
few | TRBV18 | ASSRSQETQY
many | TRBV10-3 | AIGTGERNGYT
few | TRBV5-1 | ASSLEKALNTEAF
few | TRBV7-9 | ASSFGTSGRNTGELF
. | TRBV30 | AWSRGLSTDTQY
. | TRBV20-1 | SAPGQGQPQH
few | TRBV19 | ASSIRVTGGIGETQY
. | TRBV19 | ASSTSGLAGETQY
. | TRBV24-1 | ATMGRGYTEAF
few | TRBV12-3/TRBV12-4 | ASSLRPGSLGGGNTIY
few | TRBV7-9 | ASSDRDRAYEQY
few | TRBV7-2 | ASSLLITQGHGEAF
. | TRBV20-1 | SASQGNGYT
many | TRBV3-1 | ASTQTGRSSYEQY
. | TRBV18 | ASSPRDRASPYEQY